The 31 T cell receptor beta chains below come from one sample, sequenced in a study of OX40 agonist ivuxolimab in advanced cancers. Libraries were built with the immunoSEQ multiplex PCR assay. The table was pulled from immuneACCESS by TCRdb, which kept in-frame rearrangements only. Such tables lose some clones; where checked, under half of the loss comes from unresolved V genes, and the rest has no known cause. The sample has 11,000 to 15,000 clones on record, approximately 93% of them singletons. 22% of the sample comes from the top ten. Material: CD4+ or CD8+ T cells sorted from blood, obtained in a trial of the OX40 agonist ivuxolimab. These receptors all come from an adult with an advanced solid tumor such as melanoma, head and neck, liver or kidney cancer.

This clone has just one count. The rearrangement joins TRBV28 to TRBJ2-7; TRBD2 matches 9 bases. V dropped 5 bases and J dropped 2; count of bases not matched to a gene: 7. The CDR3 has 15 residues. Germline V gene sequence: CDR1 MDHEN, CDR2 SYDVKM. CDR3: CASSGTGLATYEQYF. CDR3 nucleotide sequence: TGTGCCAGCAGTGGAACGGGACTAGCCACCTACGAGCAGTACTTC.

The chain combines TRBV9 with TRBJ2-7; a possible D gene is TRBD2 (6 bases). Germline V gives CDR1 SGDLS, CDR2 YYNGEE. This CDR3 is built from 13 residues. The V end was cut by 2 bases, the J end by 2 bases, with 8 bases between. The CDR3 sequence: CASSVSGTYEQYF. The CDR3 DNA reads as TGTGCCAGCAGCGTTAGCGGTACCTACGAGCAGTACTTC.

This chain connects TRBV9 to TRBJ2-1; TRBD2 matches 11 bases. CDR1 and CDR2 (germline): SGDLS, YYNGEE. Losses at the gene ends were 4 bases for V and 4 bases for J; bases not matched to a gene: 7. The CDR3 contains 16 residues. CDR3 sequence reads: CASSPPSGRTYNEQFF. The CDR3 DNA reads as TGTGCCAGCAGCCCGCCTAGCGGGAGGACGTACAATGAGCAGTTCTTC.

This clone was seen just once. The chain recombines TRBV15 with TRBJ1-4; 7 bases agree with TRBD1. Germline assignment: CDR1 LNHNV and CDR2 YYDKDF (reference sequence). The V segment lost 5 bases and the J segment 4 bases; nucleotides outside the gene matches: 10. The CDR3 loop spans 16 amino acids. The CDR3 DNA is TGTGCCACCAGCGATACGTCGACAGGGATTAATGAAAAACTGTTTTTT. As protein: CATSDTSTGINEKLFF.

V and J are TRBV7-8 and TRBJ1-1; D not certain. Deletions cut 4 bases from V and 5 bases from J, with 14 bases between. This CDR3 is built from 14 residues. The germline V gene has CDR1 SGHVS and CDR2 FQNEAQ. The CDR3 nucleotides read TGTGCCAGCAGCTCGCGGACGGATGGAACTGAAGCTTTCTTT. Its protein is CASSSRTDGTEAFF.

The chain joins TRBV28 to TRBJ1-3; TRBD1 is a possible D gene (5 bases). V lost 9 bases and J 1 base, leaving 13 bases between the germline ends. CDR3 length: 14 amino acids. In germline, CDR1 is MDHEN, CDR2 SYDVKM. For the CDR3, the DNA is TGTGCCAGTAAGGAGGGGTCATCTGGAAACACCATATATTTT. This codes for CASKEGSSGNTIYF. Drawing the rest from reference TRBV28 and TRBJ1-3, the complete variable domain is DVKVTQSSRYLVKRTGEKVFLECVQDMDHENMFWYRQDPGLGLRLIYFSYDVKMKEKGDIPEGYSVSREKKERFSLILESASTNQTSMYLCASKEGSSGNTIYFGEGSWLTVV.

This CDR3 reads CASSLPLEPKQFF. The CDR3 nucleotides are TGTGCCAGCAGCTTACCGTTAGAGCCAAAGCAGTTCTTC. The chain combines TRBV7-9 with TRBJ2-1; no reliable D call. CDR1 and CDR2 from the germline V gene are SEHNR and FQNEAQ (reference sequence). Deletions cut 2 bases from V and 11 bases from J, with 13 bases between. There are 13 residues in the CDR3.

The chain recombines TRBV7-9 with TRBJ2-3, with 13 bases aligning to TRBD2. The ends lost 5 bases at V and 4 bases at J; junction bases unmatched: 3. Germline lookup yields CDR1 SEHNR and CDR2 FQNEAQ (reference sequence). This CDR3 is 15 amino acids long. In nucleotides, the CDR3 is TGTGCCAGCAGCCCACTAGCGGGAGGGCCAGATACGCAGTATTTT. Amino acid sequence: CASSPLAGGPDTQYF.

This chain uses TRBV7-9 with TRBJ2-2; unclear D gene. Trimming took 5 bases from V and 3 from J, leaving 7 bases between them. CDR1 and CDR2 (germline): SEHNR, FQNEAQ (reference sequence). The CDR3 has 13 residues. CDR3 region: CASSIGYTGELFF. In nucleotides, the CDR3 is TGTGCCAGCAGCATAGGGTACACCGGGGAGCTGTTTTTT.

The chain has TRBV19 and TRBJ2-1; 9 bases map to TRBD2. J gave up 6 bases and V 7 bases, and 4 bases lay outside the gene matches. Looked up from germline, CDR1 is LNHDA and CDR2 is SQIVND (reference sequence). The CDR3 contains 13 residues. The CDR3 is CASTAGGINEQFF. In DNA form, the CDR3 reads TGTGCCAGTACTGCGGGGGGGATCAATGAGCAGTTCTTC.

This rearrangement joins TRBV9 to TRBJ2-1; no definite D call. Germline-derived CDR1 and CDR2 are SGDLS and YYNGEE. V was trimmed by 0 bases and J by 5 bases, leaving 6 bases between them. This CDR3 has 13 amino acids. In DNA form, the CDR3 reads TGTGCCAGCAGCGTAGACCCGGACAATGAGCAGTTCTTC. Protein sequence: CASSVDPDNEQFF.

The chain employs TRBV11-2 and TRBJ2-1, with D unresolved. V was cut by 2 bases and J by 8 bases, with 16 bases left in between. Germline CDR1 SGHAT, CDR2 FQNNGV. This CDR3 is built from 15 residues. CDR3 DNA sequence: TGTGCCAGCAGCTTATTCTCGGGTACGGTCGATGAGCAGTTCTTC. Residues: CASSLFSGTVDEQFF. Together with reference TRBV11-2 and TRBJ2-1, the CDR3 gives the full variable domain: EAGVAQSPRYKIIEKRQSVAFWCNPISGHATLYWYQQILGQGPKLLIQFQNNGVVDDSQLPKDRFSAERLKGVDSTLKIQPAKLEDSAVYLCASSLFSGTVDEQFFGPGTRLTVL.

This chain links TRBV7-2 with TRBJ1-4, with D perhaps TRBD1 (6 bases). This CDR3 is 17 amino acids long. Germline-derived CDR1 and CDR2 are SGHTA and FQGNSA. The ends were cut back, 5 bases at V and 3 bases at J, with 19 bases in the middle. The CDR3 loop is CASSPFWAGGPNEKLFF. The CDR3 DNA sequence: TGTGCCAGCAGCCCCTTTTGGGCGGGGGGCCCTAATGAAAAACTGTTTTTT.

This chain uses TRBV4-3 with TRBJ2-7; no clear D. The germline CDR1 and CDR2 sequences are LGHNA and YSLEER. This CDR3 spans 17 amino acids. Trimming took 1 base from V and 0 from J, leaving 16 bases between them. As DNA, the CDR3 is TGCGCCAGCAGCCAAGTCGCTGACATGGAGTTCTCCTACGAGCAGTACTTC. It specifies CASSQVADMEFSYEQYF.

This chain uses TRBV9 with TRBJ2-7, with D possibly TRBD1 on 5 matching bases. Germline V gives CDR1 SGDLS, CDR2 YYNGEE. This CDR3 spans 15 amino acids. V lost 0 bases to trimming and J lost 6 bases, with 16 bases between them. The CDR3 nucleotides are TGTGCCAGCAGCGTAGGAACAGGAGTCCTTGGCGAGCAGTACTTC. Translated, it gives CASSVGTGVLGEQYF.

V usage is TRBV2 and J usage is TRBJ2-1, with D hard to call. V lost 7 bases to trimming and J lost 0 bases, with 22 bases between them. Germline V gene lookup returns CDR1 SNHLY and CDR2 FYNNEI. The CDR3 runs to 18 residues. CDR3 sequence reads: CASTPLDPSSSSYNEQFF. CDR3 in DNA: TGTGCCAGCACCCCCCTTGATCCCTCCTCCAGCTCCTACAATGAGCAGTTCTTC. Filled out from reference TRBV2 and TRBJ2-1, the complete variable domain reads EPEVTQTPSHQVTQMGQEVILRCVPISNHLYFYWYRQILGQKVEFLVSFYNNEISEKSEIFDDQFSVERPDGSNFTLKIRSTKLEDSAMYFCASTPLDPSSSSYNEQFFGPGTRLTVL.

The rearrangement joins TRBV6-6 to TRBJ2-5, with D perhaps TRBD1 or TRBD2 (6 bases each). This CDR3 contains 13 residues. Trimming took 2 bases from V and 5 from J, leaving 9 bases between them. Per the germline V gene, CDR1 is MNHNY and CDR2 is SVGAGI (reference sequence). The CDR3: CASSYGGRETQYF. In DNA, the CDR3 is TGTGCCAGCAGTTACGGGGGGCGGGAGACCCAGTACTTC.

The chain uses TRBV2 and TRBJ1-1, with 8 bases identical to TRBD1. CDR1 SNHLY and CDR2 FYNNEI come from the germline V gene. With 5 bases clipped from V and 6 bases from J, the junction kept 8 bases outside the gene matches. The CDR3 is made up of 14 amino acids. The CDR3 DNA is TGTGCCAGCAGTTATGACAGGGGCATTGCTGAAGCTTTCTTT. Its translation is CASSYDRGIAEAFF.

V usage is TRBV6-1 and J usage is TRBJ1-1; D is unresolved. The CDR3 consists of 15 residues. Trimming stripped 2 bases from V and 2 bases from J, with 12 bases between. The germline CDR1 and CDR2 sequences are MNHNS and SASEGT. The CDR3, as DNA: TGTGCCAGCAGTGAATCTATGGGTCAAAACACTGAAGCTTTCTTT. Its translation: CASSESMGQNTEAFF.

The chain uses TRBV6-4 and TRBJ2-3; 8 positions agree with TRBD2. The CDR3 contains 15 residues. The germline gives CDR1 MRHNA, CDR2 SNTAGT. Unmatched junction bases numbered 6, after V lost 5 bases and J lost 2 bases. For the CDR3, the DNA is TGTGCCAGCAGTCCGGGGGGGTCTCCCACAGATACGCAGTATTTT. It yields the protein CASSPGGSPTDTQYF.

The V call is TRBV19, the J call TRBJ2-1; D may be TRBD1 (6 bases). CDR1 and CDR2 (germline): LNHDA, SQIVND (reference sequence). The CDR3 has 13 residues. Trimming cost V 5 bases and J 1 base, with 6 bases left between them. In DNA, the CDR3 is TGTGCCAGTAGTGACAGGTCCTACAATGAGCAGTTCTTC. Translation gives CASSDRSYNEQFF.

Written as DNA, the CDR3 is TGTGCCAGCGGGACTACAGATACGCAGTATTTT. Its translation: CASGTTDTQYF. The chain links TRBV28 to TRBJ2-3; TRBD2 might be the D (6 bases). Germline-derived CDR1 and CDR2 are MDHEN and SYDVKM. The CDR3 length is 11 residues. V lost 8 bases and J lost 3, with 6 bases in between.

This clone was seen more than once but under ten times. The J gene is TRBJ1-5, the V gene TRBV2; D is possibly TRBD1 (5 bases). Trimming pared 7 bases from V and 6 bases from J, leaving 16 bases between. CDR1 and CDR2 (germline): SNHLY, FYNNEI. This CDR3 region has 14 residues. CDR3 in DNA: TGTGCCAGCAACCCCCTCGGGGGAAGTCAGCCCCAGCATTTT. Protein: CASNPLGGSQPQHF. The variable domain in full, with the rest retrieved from reference TRBV2 and TRBJ1-5, is EPEVTQTPSHQVTQMGQEVILRCVPISNHLYFYWYRQILGQKVEFLVSFYNNEISEKSEIFDDQFSVERPDGSNFTLKIRSTKLEDSAMYFCASNPLGGSQPQHFGDGTRLSIL.

The chain links TRBV2 to TRBJ2-7, with D possibly being TRBD2 (6 bases). The V and J ends lost 6 bases and 6 bases respectively, with 21 bases between them. The CDR3 consists of 15 residues. Per the germline V gene, CDR1 is SNHLY and CDR2 is FYNNEI. This CDR3 is CASRAGMGGRSEQYF. The CDR3 DNA reads TGTGCCAGCAGGGCTGGGATGGGGGGACGTTCCGAGCAGTACTTC.

The rearrangement uses TRBV4-1 and TRBJ2-1, with TRBD2 as a possible D gene (5 bases). This CDR3 is 13 amino acids long. The V gene's germline CDR1 is MGHRA and CDR2 YSYEKL. Trimming shortened V by 8 bases and J by 4 bases, and 12 bases separated the two germline ends. DNA of the CDR3: TGCGCCAGCGCTACGGGGATTTACAATGAGCAGTTCTTC. It encodes CASATGIYNEQFF.

This chain links TRBV9 with TRBJ2-7, with 9 bases lining up with TRBD2. The germline V gene has CDR1 SGDLS and CDR2 YYNGEE. With 3 bases clipped from V and 1 base from J, the junction kept 5 bases outside the gene matches. The CDR3 loop spans 15 amino acids. The CDR3, as DNA: TGTGCCAGCAGCGGGGTAGCGGGAGCGTCCTACGAGCAGTACTTC. Residues: CASSGVAGASYEQYF.

V gene TRBV9 combines with J gene TRBJ2-7; 10 nucleotides agree with TRBD2. Germline V lookup: CDR1 SGDLS, CDR2 YYNGEE. This CDR3 spans 16 amino acids. V dropped 0 bases and J dropped 5; count of bases not matched to a gene: 8. The CDR3 reads CASSVVGLAGAHEQYF. CDR3 DNA: TGTGCCAGCAGCGTAGTAGGGCTAGCGGGAGCCCACGAGCAGTACTTC. The full variable domain, its missing parts supplied by reference TRBV9 and TRBJ2-7, is DSGVTQTPKHLITATGQRVTLRCSPRSGDLSVYWYQQSLDQGLQFLIQYYNGEERAKGNILERFSAQQFPDLHSELNLSSLELGDSALYFCASSVVGLAGAHEQYFGPGTRLTVT.

The chain has TRBV4-1 and TRBJ1-1; no clear D gene. Germline CDR1 is MGHRA and CDR2 is YSYEKL. The CDR3 contains 14 residues. The V end lost 0 bases, the J end lost 6 bases, and 11 bases lay between the germline ends. The CDR3 spells CASSQDLAMAEAFF. CDR3 nucleotide sequence: TGCGCCAGCAGCCAAGATCTTGCGATGGCTGAAGCTTTCTTT.

The rearrangement joins TRBV6-5 to TRBJ2-7; D uncertain. CDR1 is MNHEY and CDR2 is SVGAGI in the germline V gene. The germline V and J ends were trimmed by 1 base and 4 bases, with 8 bases remaining between them. CDR3 size: 13 residues. The CDR3 sequence: CASSYYLGYEQYF. The CDR3 DNA follows: TGTGCCAGCAGTTACTACTTAGGGTACGAGCAGTACTTC.

This rearrangement joins TRBV6-5 to TRBJ2-3; perhaps TRBD2 as D (5 bases). CDR1 is MNHEY, CDR2 SVGAGI, per germline. V shed 2 bases and J shed 2 bases, with 14 bases lying between them. This CDR3 has 16 residues. The CDR3 DNA sequence: TGTGCCAGCAGTTACGGAGGTCTAGATCACACAGATACGCAGTATTTT. Protein sequence: CASSYGGLDHTDTQYF.

This clone came up once. The chain employs TRBV27 and TRBJ1-1; D is possibly TRBD1 (6 bases). V was shortened by 5 bases and J by 7 bases, with 14 bases between the two germline ends. This CDR3 is built from 13 residues. CDR1 MNHEY and CDR2 SMNVEV come from the germline V gene (reference sequence). CDR3 in DNA: TGTGCCAGCAGTCCTGGGACATTCGGTGAAGCTTTCTTT. It yields the protein CASSPGTFGEAFF.